This T cell receptor beta chain derives from a study of early T cells in non-severe SARS-CoV-2 infection. Tagging with unique molecular identifiers was applied to individual cDNA molecules. TCRdb analysed the 5' RACE reads with MiXCR anew, one entry per CDR3 protein. This table has 80,000 or so distinct CDR3 sequences, over 13% appearing once. This clonotype was seen at least ten times. Germline-derived CDR1 and CDR2 are SGHTA and FQGTGA. This CDR3 spans 15 amino acids. J gave up 4 bases and V 4 bases, and 6 bases lay outside the gene matches. Sequences were obtained from whole blood. The clonotype originates from an adult who was a healthcare worker with PCR-confirmed SARS-CoV-2 infection or an uninfected control (not recorded which). The rearrangement uses TRBV7-3 and TRBJ2-2, with 7 positions matching TRBD1. Written as DNA, the CDR3 is TGTGCCAGCAGCTCACAGACAGGGTCCACCGGGGAGCTGTTTTTT. Amino acids: CASSSQTGSTGELFF.